These 13 T cell receptor beta chains share one sample of origin, sequenced in a study of Graves' ophthalmopathy and Graves' hyperthyroidism. Amplification of the TCR beta CDR3 regions used RNA transcripts (as template). HTBI primers primed a first-round RT-PCR, and a second-round multiplex PCR followed. TCRdb re-derived calls from the multiplex PCR reads in MiXCR, one entry per CDR3 protein. The repertoire includes more than 1,000,000 distinct CDR3 sequences, around a third of them detected once, and more than 9.5% sits in the top ten. Material for sequencing was peripheral blood or thyroid tissue (not recorded which). The source is an adult man with Graves' hyperthyroidism.

In its sample, this clonotype was seen many times. This sequence joins TRBV10-3 and TRBJ2-2; D is ambiguous. This CDR3 spans 11 amino acids. Germline values: CDR1 ENHRY, CDR2 SYGVKD. V was shortened by 4 bases and J by 5 bases, with 2 bases between the two germline ends. The CDR3 coding sequence is TGTGCCATCAGTGGGACCGGGGAGCTGTTTTTT. It translates to CAISGTGELFF.

This chain links TRBV11-1 with TRBJ2-7; 9 positions match TRBD2. The CDR3 has 18 residues. The germline gives CDR1 SGHAT, CDR2 FQDESV (reference sequence). The trim removed 4 bases at V and 7 bases at J, leaving 20 bases unmatched. The CDR3 sequence is CASSSPLTSGAAHQEQYF. The CDR3 coding sequence is TGTGCCAGCAGCTCACCTCTGACTAGCGGAGCCGCCCACCAAGAGCAGTACTTC.

This clonotype was observed many times. The V and J genes are TRBV20-1 and TRBJ1-6, with D hard to call. Germline lookup yields CDR1 DFQATT and CDR2 SNEGSKA (reference sequence). With 6 bases removed from V and 13 bases from J, the gap between germline ends came to 13 bases. The CDR3 spans 11 residues. This CDR3 reads CSASWAGPLHF. The CDR3 nucleotides are TGCAGTGCCTCCTGGGCTGGGCCCCTCCACTTT.

The chain combines TRBV29-1 with TRBJ1-1, with a weak D call TRBD1 (6 bases). V shed 7 bases and J shed 1 base, with 10 bases lying between them. Germline assignment: CDR1 SQVTM and CDR2 ANQGSEA. The CDR3 totals 12 residues. CDR3 in DNA: TGCAGCGCACGACAGGCGAACACTGAAGCTTTCTTT. Protein sequence: CSARQANTEAFF.

This chain uses TRBV19 with TRBJ1-5, with TRBD1 identical over 9 bases. This CDR3 comprises 19 residues. After removal of 5 bases from V and 0 bases from J, the junction contained 14 bases not matched to a gene. Germline values: CDR1 LNHDA, CDR2 SQIVND (reference sequence). CDR3 nucleotide sequence: TGTGCCAGTAGTGCCAAGGACAGGGGCCAACACAATAGCAATCAGCCCCAGCATTTT. Translation: CASSAKDRGQHNSNQPQHF.

The V and J genes are TRBV20-1 and TRBJ2-7; 8 bases are shared with TRBD2. CDR3 length equals 12 residues. Germline V gene sequence: CDR1 DFQATT, CDR2 SNEGSKA (reference sequence). Trimming at V came to 6 bases and at J to 6 bases, leaving 7 bases not matched to a gene. The CDR3 bases are TGCAGTGCCCGCAGCGGGAGTGGCGAGCAGTACTTC. It translates to CSARSGSGEQYF.

Many counts were recorded for this clonotype. This chain uses TRBV19 with TRBJ1-5; 9 bases agree with TRBD1. The V gene end was trimmed by 10 bases and the J gene end by 3 bases; junction bases not matched to a gene: 10. Germline V lookup: CDR1 LNHDA, CDR2 SQIVND (reference sequence). CDR3 length equals 15 residues. CDR3 coding DNA: TGTGCCACCCTGGACAGGGGATTGGCCAATCAGCCCCAGCATTTT. It specifies CATLDRGLANQPQHF.

The J gene is TRBJ1-5, the V gene TRBV9; weak D call: TRBD1 (5 bases). The V end was cut by 3 bases, the J end by 3 bases, with 22 bases between. The CDR3 is made up of 18 amino acids. The germline gives CDR1 SGDLS, CDR2 YYNGEE. Here the CDR3 reads CASSANRLPPSSNQPQHF. The CDR3 DNA reads TGTGCCAGCAGCGCAAACAGGCTACCACCCTCCTCCAATCAGCCCCAGCATTTT.

This chain links TRBV30 with TRBJ1-1; the match to TRBD1 covers 9 bases. The CDR3 sequence is 15 residues long. The V segment lost 1 base and the J segment 0 bases; nucleotides outside the gene matches: 3. Germline CDR1 GTSNPN, CDR2 SVGIG (reference sequence). CDR3 coding DNA: TGTGCCTGGAGTGGGACAGGGGACATGAACACTGAAGCTTTCTTT. Amino acid sequence: CAWSGTGDMNTEAFF.

This clonotype was recorded many times. V and J are TRBV29-1 and TRBJ2-5, with TRBD2 identical over 13 bases. Germline CDR1 and CDR2: SQVTM and ANQGSEA. Unmatched junction bases numbered 11, after V lost 4 bases and J lost 3 bases. The CDR3 extends over 17 amino acids. CDR3 region: CSVVLWGGLAGEETQYF. In nucleotides, the CDR3 is TGCAGCGTTGTTCTTTGGGGTGGACTAGCGGGGGAAGAGACCCAGTACTTC.

Points on this clonotype: Since the CDR3 does not end with the conserved phenylalanine or tryptophan, this likely comes from a read error. No DNA is shown, since the ends of the CDR3 on it are uncertain; the CDR3 is the one TCRdb lists. The gene calls are TRBV29-1 and TRBJ1-2. The CDR3 is 12 amino acids long, termini counted. Germline CDR1 is SQVTM and CDR2 is ANQGSEA. CDR3 protein: CSVGLSSSGNTI.

The V gene is TRBV25-1, the J gene TRBJ1-6; a weak D match, TRBD1 (5 bases). In germline, CDR1 is MGHDK, CDR2 SYGVNS. CDR3 length equals 12 residues. Between the trimmed V and J ends, which lost 5 bases and 10 bases, there was a span of 9 bases. CDR3 loop: CASSRAGSPLHF. The CDR3 nucleotides read TGTGCCAGCAGTCGAGCAGGGTCACCCCTCCACTTT. Using reference TRBV25-1 and TRBJ1-6 for the parts outside the CDR3, the full variable domain is EADIYQTPRYLVIGTGKKITLECSQTMGHDKMYWYQQDPGMELHLIHYSYGVNSTEKGDLSSESTVSRIRTEHFPLTLESARPSHTSQYLCASSRAGSPLHFGNGTRLTVT.

The rearrangement uses TRBV12-3 or TRBV12-4 and TRBJ2-2; D is undetermined. The CDR3 has 14 amino acids. V dropped 3 bases and J dropped 2 bases, with 7 bases sitting between them. The CDR3 is CASSFWLNTGELFF. CDR3 sequence (DNA): TGTGCCAGCAGTTTCTGGTTAAACACCGGGGAGCTGTTTTTT.